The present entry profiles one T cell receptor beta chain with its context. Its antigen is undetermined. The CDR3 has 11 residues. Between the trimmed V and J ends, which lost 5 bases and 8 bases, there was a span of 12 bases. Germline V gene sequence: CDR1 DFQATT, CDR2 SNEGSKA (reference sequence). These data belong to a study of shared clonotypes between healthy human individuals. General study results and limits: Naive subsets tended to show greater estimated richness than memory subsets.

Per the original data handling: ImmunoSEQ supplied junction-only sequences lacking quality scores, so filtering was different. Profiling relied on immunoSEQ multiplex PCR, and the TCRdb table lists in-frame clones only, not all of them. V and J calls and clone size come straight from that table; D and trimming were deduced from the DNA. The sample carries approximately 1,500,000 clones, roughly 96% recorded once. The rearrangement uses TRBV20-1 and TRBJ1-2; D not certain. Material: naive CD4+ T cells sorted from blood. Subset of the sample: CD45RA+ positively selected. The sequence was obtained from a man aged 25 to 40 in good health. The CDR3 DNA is TGCAGTGCTGTAATTGAAAGCGGCTACACCTTC. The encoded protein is CSAVIESGYTF.